This entry concerns a single TCR beta chain. This receptor's antigen is unknown. No quality values exist for individual bases; no much larger clone is one base distant. For each enrolled patient, mismatch repair deficiency was established using either polymerase chain reaction or immunohistochemistry. A few patients who responded to pembrolizumab therapy underwent TCR sequencing. The phase II trial prospectively tested pembrolizumab PD-1 blockade in advanced mismatch repair-deficient cancers regardless of tissue of origin. Serial peripheral blood T cell samples were collected before and at multiple times after starting PD-1 blockade. Blood sampling times were expressed in weeks after the first pembrolizumab dose. The sample comes from a study of PD-1 blockade in mismatch repair-deficient tumors (dated by TCRdb to 2015 to 2018). As for the study more broadly: Between September 2013 and 2016, the trial enrolled over 80 consecutive patients with around twelve mismatch repair-deficient cancer types, every one of whom had been previously treated and was progressing. Tumor-associated T cell clones were tracked in the peripheral blood of patients responding to PD-1 blockade by deep sequencing of TCR CDR3 regions.

Overall results and qualifications from the work: Clones residing in the tumor, which were often undetectable in blood before treatment, expanded quickly after pembrolizumab and then contracted, generally before radiologic responses.

To prepare the library, the immunoSEQ multiplex PCR assay was applied. TCRdb obtained this table from immuneACCESS and retained in-frame rearrangements with V and J assigned. These tables miss some clones; where compared with another copy, unresolved V genes account for less than half of the shortfall, and the remainder is unexplained. This sample gives about 51,000 clones in total; 65% to 85% of them show up just once. The leading ten clones occupy about 8.3% of the sample. There are 15 amino acids in the CDR3, from cysteine to phenylalanine inclusive. The DNA shown is the 45-base CDR3, in frame from base 1. As encoded in the germline V gene, CDR1 is MNHNS while CDR2 is SASEGT. Cut back by 5 bases and 1 base, the V and J ends lie 14 bases apart.

The TCR originated in an adult with mismatch repair-deficient cancer. The sequence is built from TRBV6-1 and TRBJ1-2; the best D guess is TRBD1, with 6 bases matching. The sequences come from peripheral blood, collected approximately 18 weeks after starting pembrolizumab. The nucleotide sequence is TGTGCCAGCAGTTTGAGGACAGAGAATAACTATGGCTACACCTTC. The translation is CASSLRTENNYGYTF.